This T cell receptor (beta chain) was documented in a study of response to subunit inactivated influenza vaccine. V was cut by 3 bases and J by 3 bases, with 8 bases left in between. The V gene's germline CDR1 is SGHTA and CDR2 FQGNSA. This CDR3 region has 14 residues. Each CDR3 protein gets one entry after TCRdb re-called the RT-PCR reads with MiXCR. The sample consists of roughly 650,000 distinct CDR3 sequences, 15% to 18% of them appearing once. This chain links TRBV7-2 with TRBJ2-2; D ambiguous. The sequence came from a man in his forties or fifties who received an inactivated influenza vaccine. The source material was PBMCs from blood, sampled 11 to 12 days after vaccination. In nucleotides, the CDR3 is TGTGCCAGCAGCTTCCAAGTAGACACCGGGGAGCTGTTTTTT. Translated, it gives CASSFQVDTGELFF.